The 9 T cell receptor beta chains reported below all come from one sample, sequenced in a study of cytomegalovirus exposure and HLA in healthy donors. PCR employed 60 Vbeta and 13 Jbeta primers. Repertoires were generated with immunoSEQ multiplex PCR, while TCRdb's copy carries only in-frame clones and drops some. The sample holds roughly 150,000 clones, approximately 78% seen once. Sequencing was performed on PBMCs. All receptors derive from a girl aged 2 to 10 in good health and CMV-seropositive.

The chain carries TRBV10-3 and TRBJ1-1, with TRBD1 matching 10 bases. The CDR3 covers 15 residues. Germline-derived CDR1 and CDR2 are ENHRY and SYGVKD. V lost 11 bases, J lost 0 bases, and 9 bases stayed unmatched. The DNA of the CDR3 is TGTGCCGCGAGGACAGGGGGTGGGATGAACACTGAAGCTTTCTTT. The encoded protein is CAARTGGGMNTEAFF.

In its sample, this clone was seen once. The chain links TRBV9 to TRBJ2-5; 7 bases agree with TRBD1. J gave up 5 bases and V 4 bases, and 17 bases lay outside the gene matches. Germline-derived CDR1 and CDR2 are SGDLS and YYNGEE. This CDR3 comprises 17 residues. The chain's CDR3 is CASSFHWDSTGAETQYF. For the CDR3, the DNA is TGTGCCAGCAGCTTTCACTGGGACAGCACCGGGGCGGAGACCCAGTACTTC. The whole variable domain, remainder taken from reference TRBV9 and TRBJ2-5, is DSGVTQTPKHLITATGQRVTLRCSPRSGDLSVYWYQQSLDQGLQFLIQYYNGEERAKGNILERFSAQQFPDLHSELNLSSLELGDSALYFCASSFHWDSTGAETQYFGPGTRLLVL.

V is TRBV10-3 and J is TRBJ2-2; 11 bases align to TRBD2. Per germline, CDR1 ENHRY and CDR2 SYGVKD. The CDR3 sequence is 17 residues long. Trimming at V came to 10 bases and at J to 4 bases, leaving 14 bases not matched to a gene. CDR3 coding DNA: TGTGCCACATTAGCGGGAGGGGGACCGGTCGGCACCGGGGAGCTGTTTTTT. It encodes CATLAGGGPVGTGELFF.

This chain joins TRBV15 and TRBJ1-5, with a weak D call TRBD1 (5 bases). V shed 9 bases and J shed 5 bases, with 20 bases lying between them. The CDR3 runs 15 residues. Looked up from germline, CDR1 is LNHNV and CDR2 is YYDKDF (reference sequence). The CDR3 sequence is CATREASGSYQPQHF. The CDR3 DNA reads TGTGCCACTAGAGAAGCCTCAGGGTCTTATCAGCCCCAGCATTTT.

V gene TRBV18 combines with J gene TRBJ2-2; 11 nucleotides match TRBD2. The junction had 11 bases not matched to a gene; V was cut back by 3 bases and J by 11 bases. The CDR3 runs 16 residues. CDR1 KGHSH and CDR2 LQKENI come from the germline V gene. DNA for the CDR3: TGTGCCAGCTCACCGCCCGGGACTAGCGGAAGCGGAGAGCTGTTTTTT. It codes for CASSPPGTSGSGELFF.

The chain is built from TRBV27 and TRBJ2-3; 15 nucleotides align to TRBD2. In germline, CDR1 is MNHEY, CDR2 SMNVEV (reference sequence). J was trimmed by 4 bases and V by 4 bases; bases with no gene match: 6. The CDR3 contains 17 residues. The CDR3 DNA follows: TGTGCCAGCAGTTCCGGGACTAGCGGGAGGAGGGCAGATACGCAGTATTTT. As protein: CASSSGTSGRRADTQYF.

Written as DNA, the CDR3 is TGTGCCAGCAGCTTGGCGATGACTAGCGGGGGAAGCTCCTACAATGAGCAGTTCTTC. Its protein product is CASSLAMTSGGSSYNEQFF. This chain joins TRBV5-4 and TRBJ2-1; TRBD2 matches 12 bases. CDR1 is SGHNT and CDR2 is YYREEE in the germline V gene (reference sequence). The CDR3 sequence is 19 residues long. V lost 0 bases and J lost 0; bases outside the gene matches: 7.

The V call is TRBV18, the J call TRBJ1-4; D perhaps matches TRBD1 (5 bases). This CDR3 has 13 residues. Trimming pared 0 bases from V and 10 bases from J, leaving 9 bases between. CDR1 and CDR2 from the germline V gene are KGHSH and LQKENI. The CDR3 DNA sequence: TGTGCCAGCTCACCACCGGGCGGGGGAAAACTGTTTTTT. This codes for CASSPPGGGKLFF.

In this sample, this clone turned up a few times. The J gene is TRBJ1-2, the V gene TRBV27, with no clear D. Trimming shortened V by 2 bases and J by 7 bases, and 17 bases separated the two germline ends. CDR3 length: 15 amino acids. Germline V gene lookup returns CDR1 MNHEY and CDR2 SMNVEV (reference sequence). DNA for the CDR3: TGTGCCAGCAGTTTAACGAGGGAGGTTAGTCGTGGCTACACCTTC. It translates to CASSLTREVSRGYTF.